The source of this T cell receptor beta chain is a study of post-analysis software for immune sequencing data. Unique molecular identifiers had been added to the TCR beta cDNA libraries. TCRdb redid the calling of the PCR reads with MiXCR, one entry per CDR3 protein. The sample shows 180,000 or so distinct CDR3 sequences, approximately 29% of them seen only once. Turning to this clonotype: Its cognate antigen is unknown.

Study-wide results and limits: Normalized Chao1 diversity in multiple sclerosis patients fell significantly below that of controls. The authors found that F measure strongly co-clustered same-batch samples.

The clonotype was recovered from a girl under 18 with multiple sclerosis. Material: blood.

As DNA, the CDR3 is TGTGCCAGCAGCCCGGGGACAGGGGGACATTCACCCCTCCACTTT. Translation gives CASSPGTGGHSPLHF. The V and J genes are TRBV7-2 and TRBJ1-6, with 11 bases lining up with TRBD1. J gave up 8 bases and V 5 bases, and 5 bases lay outside the gene matches. The CDR3 contains 15 residues. Germline CDR1 reads SGHTA; CDR2 reads FQGNSA.